This T cell receptor beta chain was sequenced for a study of patients and donors after allogeneic stem cell transplantation. The CDR3 runs 16 residues. Trimming stripped 0 bases from V and 4 bases from J, with 17 bases between. Germline-derived CDR1 and CDR2 are SGHRS and YFSETQ. This clonotype was seen only a few times. One entry per CDR3 protein, called by TCRdb with MiXCR from the RT-PCR reads. The data show approximately 410,000 distinct CDR3 sequences, with roughly 17% seen just once and around 7.9% held by the top ten. The sequencing sample was made of blood, either unsorted or a sorted T cell fraction (not recorded which). This rearrangement joins TRBV5-1 to TRBJ2-7, with D hard to call. The TCR sequence derives from a human donor who was either an allogeneic HSCT recipient or a stem cell or donor lymphocyte infusion donor (not recorded which). It is not recorded whose cells these are; they may come from a transplant donor. The CDR3 sequence: CASSLAGPVRIYEQYF. CDR3 bases: TGCGCCAGCAGCTTGGCCGGTCCCGTCAGGATATACGAGCAGTACTTC.